One and the same sample provided the 26 T cell receptor beta chains below, sequenced in a study of cytomegalovirus exposure and HLA in healthy donors. Primers included in the PCR were 60 Vbeta and 13 Jbeta primers. The method was immunoSEQ multiplex PCR; TCRdb's version includes in-frame clones alone and lacks a portion of them. The sample carries about 180,000 clones, 76% recorded once. Sequenced sample: PBMCs. The receptors shown here come from a man in his late teens or twenties in good health and CMV-seronegative.

In DNA form, the CDR3 reads TGTGCCAGCAGCCGAGACAGGGGGAAGGTGGATGGCTACACCTTC. This translates into CASSRDRGKVDGYTF. The gene calls are TRBV7-2 and TRBJ1-2; the match to TRBD1 covers 9 bases. Germline V CDR1 and CDR2: SGHTA, FQGNSA. The CDR3 totals 15 residues. J lost 6 bases, V lost 5 bases, and 10 bases had no gene match.

The V gene is TRBV6-5, the J gene TRBJ1-2; D may be TRBD1 (5 bases). The length of the CDR3 is 12 residues. The germline gives CDR1 MNHEY, CDR2 SVGAGI. V lost 6 bases and J lost 7, with 12 bases in between. This CDR3 reads CASSWDSLGYTF. CDR3 in DNA: TGTGCCAGCAGCTGGGACTCCCTTGGCTACACCTTC.

The J gene is TRBJ2-7, the V gene TRBV9; TRBD1 is a possible D gene (6 bases). The CDR3 has 13 amino acids. The germline V gene has CDR1 SGDLS and CDR2 YYNGEE. V shed 3 bases and J shed 4 bases, with 11 bases lying between them. The CDR3 DNA reads TGTGCCAGCAGCGCCCCTGACAGGTACGAGCAGTACTTC. Translating gives CASSAPDRYEQYF.

In nucleotides, the CDR3 is TGCGCCAGCAGCCGGGAGGGCAGCAGCTTGGCAGGCGGACTGAAAGCTTTCTTT. Translated, it gives CASSREGSSLAGGLKAFF. The gene calls are TRBV5-1 and TRBJ1-1; no clear D. Germline assignment: CDR1 SGHRS and CDR2 YFSETQ. The CDR3 length is 18 residues. V dropped 4 bases and J dropped 9 bases, with 31 bases sitting between them.

A single count supports this clone. The chain joins TRBV7-2 to TRBJ2-5; possibly TRBD2 for D (6 bases). The germline V and J ends were trimmed by 5 bases and 5 bases, with 9 bases remaining between them. The CDR3 spans 12 residues. Germline V CDR1 and CDR2: SGHTA, FQGNSA. Here the CDR3 reads CASSRRGETQYF. In DNA, the CDR3 is TGTGCCAGCAGCCGACGGGGGGAGACCCAGTACTTC.

The CDR3 DNA reads as TGCGCCAGCAGCTCCCGGGACAGGGGGTACGAGCAGTACTTC. It is translated as CASSSRDRGYEQYF. V and J are TRBV5-1 and TRBJ2-5; 11 bases match TRBD1. Near its end, the DNA agrees better with TRBJ2-7, so the J call may be wrong. The CDR3 sequence is 14 residues long. Germline-derived CDR1 and CDR2 are SGHRS and YFSETQ.

Here the CDR3 reads CASSIVKTGGNEKLFF. CDR3 DNA sequence: TGTGCCAGTAGTATCGTCAAGACAGGGGGTAATGAAAAACTGTTTTTT. This chain connects TRBV19 to TRBJ1-4; 9 positions agree with TRBD1. The germline V gene encodes CDR1 LNHDA and CDR2 SQIVND (reference sequence). Trimming took 3 bases from V and 4 from J; bases not matched to a gene: 6. The CDR3 covers 16 residues.

The V call is TRBV27, the J call TRBJ2-1, with TRBD1 matching 10 bases. Unmatched junction bases numbered 7, after V lost 7 bases and J lost 7 bases. The CDR3 has 14 amino acids. CDR1 MNHEY and CDR2 SMNVEV come from the germline V gene (reference sequence). CDR3 sequence: CASTMTGGGNEQFF. Here the CDR3 DNA reads TGTGCCAGCACTATGACAGGGGGCGGGAATGAGCAGTTCTTC.

The chain carries TRBV7-9 and TRBJ2-7, with 9 positions matching TRBD2. This CDR3 has 14 amino acids. Trimming took 6 bases from V and 2 from J; bases not matched to a gene: 5. CDR1 is SEHNR and CDR2 is FQNEAQ in the germline V gene (reference sequence). DNA for the CDR3: TGTGCCAGCAGATCCGGGACTAGCCCCTACGAGCAGTACTTC. Translation: CASRSGTSPYEQYF.

V usage is TRBV28 and J usage is TRBJ1-2; TRBD1 matches at 9 bases. The CDR3 runs to 14 residues. CDR1 is MDHEN and CDR2 is SYDVKM in the germline V gene. The V segment lost 2 bases and the J segment 4 bases; nucleotides outside the gene matches: 2. The CDR3 DNA reads TGTGCCAGCAGTTTAGACAGGGGGAGCTATGGCTACACCTTC. Protein sequence: CASSLDRGSYGYTF.

The sample holds a few counts of this clone. This chain joins TRBV5-4 and TRBJ2-2, with 9 nucleotides matching TRBD2. The trim removed 3 bases at V and 7 bases at J, leaving 7 bases unmatched. The germline gives CDR1 SGHNT, CDR2 YYREEE (reference sequence). This CDR3 has 15 residues. This CDR3 is CASSSGAGGLGELFF. CDR3 DNA sequence: TGTGCCAGCAGCTCGGGGGCGGGAGGGCTCGGGGAGCTGTTTTTT.

The chain couples TRBV5-1 to TRBJ2-7, with D possibly being TRBD1 (5 bases). Between the trimmed V and J ends, which lost 0 bases and 0 bases, there was a span of 10 bases. This CDR3 comprises 15 residues. Germline V CDR1 and CDR2: SGHRS, YFSETQ. The CDR3 reads CASSLVGTGSYEQYF. In DNA form, the CDR3 reads TGCGCCAGCAGCTTGGTTGGCACAGGCTCCTACGAGCAGTACTTC.

The V call is TRBV6-6, the J call TRBJ2-1; possible D gene TRBD2, 5 bases. This CDR3 has 14 amino acids. V shed 0 bases and J shed 10 bases, with 13 bases lying between them. CDR1 is MNHNY and CDR2 is SVGAGI in the germline V gene (reference sequence). As DNA, the CDR3 is TGTGCCAGCAGTTACTCGATGGTAGGCGGGGAGCAGTTCTTC. Translated, it gives CASSYSMVGGEQFF.

The genes are TRBV30 and TRBJ2-7, with D possibly being TRBD1 (5 bases). This CDR3 has 13 amino acids. In germline, CDR1 is GTSNPN, CDR2 SVGIG (reference sequence). V was pared by 4 bases and J by 0 bases, with 10 bases between. The CDR3 sequence is CAWKAGSSYEQYF. The CDR3 nucleotides read TGTGCCTGGAAGGCAGGGTCCTCCTACGAGCAGTACTTC.

Worth noting for this clone: The sample holds other DNA sequences that translate to the same CDR3. The chain carries TRBV5-1 and TRBJ1-1; 7 positions match TRBD1. J gave up 2 bases and V 3 bases, and 4 bases lay outside the gene matches. The germline gives CDR1 SGHRS, CDR2 YFSETQ. The CDR3 loop spans 14 amino acids. The CDR3 region has the DNA TGCGCCAGCAGCTCCGGGACAGCAAACACTGAAGCTTTCTTT. Encoded protein: CASSSGTANTEAFF.

CDR3 amino acids: CASSLWARIFDHEQYF. The DNA for the CDR3 is TGTGCCAGCAGTTTATGGGCCCGAATTTTCGACCACGAGCAGTACTTC. The chain combines TRBV27 with TRBJ2-7; D not resolved. The CDR3 runs 16 residues. Between the trimmed V and J ends, which lost 1 base and 5 bases, there was a span of 18 bases. Per the germline V gene, CDR1 is MNHEY and CDR2 is SMNVEV (reference sequence).

The chain recombines TRBV28 with TRBJ1-4; no clear D gene. The germline V gene encodes CDR1 MDHEN and CDR2 SYDVKM. V dropped 3 bases and J dropped 13 bases, with 12 bases sitting between them. This CDR3 has 12 residues. For the CDR3, the DNA is TGTGCCAGCAGTTTGGGCGTCAATTCACTGTTTTTT. It yields the protein CASSLGVNSLFF.

On this clone: A read error may produce the germline difference seen at one junction end. The chain joins TRBV7-7 to TRBJ2-3; D perhaps matches TRBD1 (8 bases). CDR3 length equals 13 residues. The germline V gene has CDR1 SSHAT and CDR2 FNYEAQ (reference sequence). CDR3 coding DNA: TGTGCTAGCAGCGGGGACAGGACAGATACGCAGTATTTT. Amino acids: CASSGDRTDTQYF.

V gene TRBV9 combines with J gene TRBJ2-2; 9 bases are shared with TRBD2. The CDR3 loop spans 15 amino acids. Per germline, CDR1 SGDLS and CDR2 YYNGEE. Trimming took 3 bases from V and 2 from J; bases not matched to a gene: 2. The CDR3 DNA follows: TGTGCCAGCAGCGGCGGGGGGGCCAACACCGGGGAGCTGTTTTTT. Its translation is CASSGGGANTGELFF.

The V and J genes are TRBV5-1 and TRBJ2-5; 7 nucleotides agree with TRBD2. The last part of the DNA fits TRBJ2-7 better; the J call may be wrong. The CDR3 is 16 residues long. Germline-derived CDR1 and CDR2 are SGHRS and YFSETQ. The CDR3 loop is CASSLGSGASSYEQYF. The CDR3 nucleotides read TGCGCCAGCAGCTTGGGGAGCGGGGCCAGCTCCTACGAGCAGTACTTC.

The chain links TRBV28 to TRBJ1-2; D is perhaps TRBD1 (6 bases). V was cut by 3 bases and J by 6 bases, with 11 bases left in between. CDR1 is MDHEN, CDR2 SYDVKM, per germline. The CDR3 is made up of 13 amino acids. The CDR3 nucleotides read TGTGCCAGCAGTTTCGGGGCAGGGGATGGCTACACCTTC. Translation gives CASSFGAGDGYTF.

This chain joins TRBV6-4 and TRBJ2-1, with TRBD2 matching 10 bases. Germline V lookup: CDR1 MRHNA, CDR2 SNTAGT. The CDR3 consists of 15 residues. Trimming removed 3 bases from V and 4 bases from J; junction bases left unmatched: 3. As DNA, the CDR3 is TGTGCCAGCAGTGAGGAAGCGGGAGGGTACAATGAGCAGTTCTTC. This encodes CASSEEAGGYNEQFF.

V and J are TRBV5-8 and TRBJ1-2, with 7 bases aligning to TRBD1. Trimming removed 4 bases from V and 8 bases from J; junction bases left unmatched: 11. The CDR3 has 14 amino acids. The germline CDR1 and CDR2 sequences are SGHTS and YDEGEE. The CDR3 here is CASSLGQSFRGYTF. The CDR3 DNA is TGTGCCAGCAGCCTGGGACAGTCCTTTCGGGGCTACACCTTC.

The chain employs TRBV5-1 and TRBJ2-7; 12 nucleotides line up with TRBD2. The CDR3 runs 15 residues. With V trimmed by 2 bases and J by 7 bases, 7 bases remained unmatched. Germline V lookup: CDR1 SGHRS, CDR2 YFSETQ. CDR3 loop: CASSFRLAGVGEQYF. CDR3 coding DNA: TGCGCCAGCAGCTTTCGACTAGCGGGAGTGGGGGAGCAGTACTTC.

V usage is TRBV7-2 and J usage is TRBJ2-7; 11 bases line up with TRBD2. Germline V lookup: CDR1 SGHTA, CDR2 FQGNSA. The trim removed 5 bases at V and 3 bases at J, leaving 6 bases unmatched. The CDR3 runs 15 residues. CDR3 DNA sequence: TGTGCCAGCAGCCCCACTAGCGGGGGTAGCTACGAGCAGTACTTC. This gives the protein CASSPTSGGSYEQYF. The complete variable domain, with remaining parts taken from reference TRBV7-2 and TRBJ2-7, reads GAGVSQSPSNKVTEKGKDVELRCDPISGHTALYWYRQSLGQGLEFLIYFQGNSAPDKSGLPSDRFSAERTGGSVSTLTIQRTQQEDSAVYLCASSPTSGGSYEQYFGPGTRLTVT.

The chain is built from TRBV14 and TRBJ2-7; a possible D gene is TRBD1 (5 bases). This CDR3 region has 13 residues. Germline V gene sequence: CDR1 SGHDN, CDR2 FVKESK. Trimming left V 1 base short and J 6 bases short, with 10 bases between. The DNA for the CDR3 is TGTGCCAGCAGCCAAGGAACAGGAACCGAGCAGTACTTC. Its translation: CASSQGTGTEQYF.